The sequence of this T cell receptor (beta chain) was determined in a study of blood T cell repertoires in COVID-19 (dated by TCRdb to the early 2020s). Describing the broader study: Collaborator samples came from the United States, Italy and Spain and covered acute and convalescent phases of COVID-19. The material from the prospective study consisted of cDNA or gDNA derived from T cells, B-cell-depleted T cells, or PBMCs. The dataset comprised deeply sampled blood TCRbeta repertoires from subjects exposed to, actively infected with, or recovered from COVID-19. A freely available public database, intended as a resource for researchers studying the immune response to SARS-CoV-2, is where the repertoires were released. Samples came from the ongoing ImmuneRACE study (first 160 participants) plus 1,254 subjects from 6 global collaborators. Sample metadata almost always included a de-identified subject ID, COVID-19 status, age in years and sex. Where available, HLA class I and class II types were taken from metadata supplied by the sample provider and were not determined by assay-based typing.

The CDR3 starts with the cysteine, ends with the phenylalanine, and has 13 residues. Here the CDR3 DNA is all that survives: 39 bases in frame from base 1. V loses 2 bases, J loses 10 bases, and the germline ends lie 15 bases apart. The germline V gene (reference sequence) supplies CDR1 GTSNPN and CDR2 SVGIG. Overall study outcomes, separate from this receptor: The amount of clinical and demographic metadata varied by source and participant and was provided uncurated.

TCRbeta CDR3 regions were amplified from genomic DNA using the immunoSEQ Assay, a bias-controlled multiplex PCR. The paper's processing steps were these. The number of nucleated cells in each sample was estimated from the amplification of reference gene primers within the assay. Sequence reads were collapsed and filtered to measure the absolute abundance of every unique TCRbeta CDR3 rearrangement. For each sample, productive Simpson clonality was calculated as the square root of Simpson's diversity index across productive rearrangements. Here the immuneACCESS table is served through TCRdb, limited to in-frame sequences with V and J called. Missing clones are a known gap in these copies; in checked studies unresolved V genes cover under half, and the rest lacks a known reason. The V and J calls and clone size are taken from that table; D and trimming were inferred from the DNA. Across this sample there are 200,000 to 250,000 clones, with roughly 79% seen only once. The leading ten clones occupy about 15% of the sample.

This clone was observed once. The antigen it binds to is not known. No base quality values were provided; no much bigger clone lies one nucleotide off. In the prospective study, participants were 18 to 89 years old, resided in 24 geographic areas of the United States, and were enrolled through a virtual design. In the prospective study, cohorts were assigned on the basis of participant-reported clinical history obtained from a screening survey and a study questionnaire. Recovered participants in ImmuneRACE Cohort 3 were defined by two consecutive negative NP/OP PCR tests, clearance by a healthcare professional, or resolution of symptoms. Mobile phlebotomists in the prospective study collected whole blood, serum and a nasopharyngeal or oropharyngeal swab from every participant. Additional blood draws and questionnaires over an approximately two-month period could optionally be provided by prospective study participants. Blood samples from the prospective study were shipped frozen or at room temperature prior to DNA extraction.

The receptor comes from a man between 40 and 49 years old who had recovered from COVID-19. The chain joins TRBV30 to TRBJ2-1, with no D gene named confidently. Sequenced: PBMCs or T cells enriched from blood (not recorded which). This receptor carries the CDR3 CAWSKNVLGEQFF. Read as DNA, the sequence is TGTGCCTGGAGTAAAAATGTTCTAGGAGAGCAGTTCTTC.